A single sample gave rise to the 19 T cell receptor beta chains below, sequenced in a study of vaccination and CD4 T cells after COVID-19. With the Oncomine TCR Beta short-read assay, DNA from cultured CD4+ T cells was sequenced. The genomic DNA was obtained from cultured CD4+ T cells by extraction with the QIAamp micro DNA kit. TCRdb reprocessed the PCR reads via MiXCR and lists one record per CDR3 protein. The sample yields 8,000 to 10,000 distinct CDR3 sequences, 38% seen once. These TCRs are of unknown antigen specificity. Regarding treatment: approximately 11-day PBMC culture with coronavirus spike peptide pools or control peptides (ViraFEST assay). Samples of CD4+ T cells were obtained from the unexposed donor before the COVID-19 pandemic (2011-2018). What was sequenced was CD4+ T cells from blood, cultured in vitro. Every receptor here comes from a human donor in good health.

On this clonotype: Sequence at one end of the junction differs from germline and may be a read error. This chain joins TRBV7-3 and TRBJ1-1; D remains ambiguous. This CDR3 is built from 13 residues. Germline CDR1 SGHTA, CDR2 FQGTGA. CDR3 loop: CANSPGLLSEAFF. The CDR3 coding sequence is TGTGCCAACAGCCCGGGCCTTCTTTCTGAAGCTTTCTTT.

This clonotype has more than one count but fewer than ten. The chain links TRBV2 to TRBJ2-5; either TRBD1 or TRBD2 may fit D (5 bases each). Germline V gene lookup returns CDR1 SNHLY and CDR2 FYNNEI. V was pared by 0 bases and J by 7 bases, with 12 bases between. The CDR3 runs 14 residues. The CDR3 DNA is TGTGCCAGCAGTGAAGCTCGAGGGGCAGGGACCCAGTACTTC. Translation gives CASSEARGAGTQYF. Based on the CDR3 plus reference TRBV2 and TRBJ2-5, the full variable domain is EPEVTQTPSHQVTQMGQEVILRCVPISNHLYFYWYRQILGQKVEFLVSFYNNEISEKSEIFDDQFSVERPDGSNFTLKIRSTKLEDSAMYFCASSEARGAGTQYFGPGTRLLVL.

The rearrangement uses TRBV10-3 and TRBJ2-1; D remains unclear. Trimming took off 4 bases at V and 7 bases at J, with 5 bases between the two ends. The CDR3 runs 11 residues. Looked up from germline, CDR1 is ENHRY and CDR2 is SYGVKD. The CDR3: CAISAQNEQFF. The CDR3 nucleotides are TGTGCCATCAGTGCTCAAAATGAGCAGTTCTTC.

The chain carries TRBV28 and TRBJ2-7; a possible D gene is TRBD1 (6 bases). Trimming removed 10 bases at V and 5 bases at J, with 18 bases between. The CDR3 covers 13 residues. Per the germline V gene, CDR1 is MDHEN and CDR2 is SYDVKM. The CDR3 region is CAILGTFEDEQYF. As DNA, the CDR3 is TGTGCCATTTTGGGGACATTTGAGGACGAGCAGTACTTC. Full variable domain (remainder filled in from reference TRBV28 and TRBJ2-7): DVKVTQSSRYLVKRTGEKVFLECVQDMDHENMFWYRQDPGLGLRLIYFSYDVKMKEKGDIPEGYSVSREKKERFSLILESASTNQTSMYLCAILGTFEDEQYFGPGTRLTVT.

This clonotype was recorded only once. The chain couples TRBV19 to TRBJ2-1, with unresolved D. Germline CDR1 and CDR2: LNHDA and SQIVND (reference sequence). The CDR3 loop spans 14 amino acids. Trimming stripped 5 bases from V and 0 bases from J, with 8 bases between. The CDR3 spells CASSRLGSYNEQFF. The CDR3 DNA reads TGTGCCAGTAGTCGACTTGGCTCCTACAATGAGCAGTTCTTC.

The V and J genes are TRBV30 and TRBJ1-1; D remains ambiguous. The CDR3 is made up of 12 amino acids. CDR1 and CDR2 from the germline V gene are GTSNPN and SVGIG (reference sequence). V was shortened by 2 bases and J by 6 bases, with 10 bases between the two germline ends. CDR3 bases: TGTGCCTGGAGTCCCTCGTTCGCTGAAGCTTTCTTT. Its translation is CAWSPSFAEAFF.

A few counts support this clonotype. The chain combines TRBV19 with TRBJ2-7; D is ambiguous. Germline V CDR1 and CDR2: LNHDA, SQIVND (reference sequence). The ends were cut back, 2 bases at V and 4 bases at J, with 9 bases in the middle. This CDR3 contains 13 residues. The CDR3 coding sequence is TGTGCCAGTAGTATATCCGTTTCTTACGAGCAGTACTTC. Protein: CASSISVSYEQYF. Based on the CDR3 plus reference TRBV19 and TRBJ2-7, the full variable domain is DGGITQSPKYLFRKEGQNVTLSCEQNLNHDAMYWYRQDPGQGLRLIYYSQIVNDFQKGDIAEGYSVSREKKESFPLTVTSAQKNPTAFYLCASSISVSYEQYFGPGTRLTVT.

This clonotype was observed a handful of times. This chain connects TRBV27 to TRBJ1-2, with D possibly being TRBD1 (5 bases). In germline, CDR1 is MNHEY, CDR2 SMNVEV (reference sequence). This CDR3 has 16 residues. V lost 2 bases and J 6 bases, leaving 19 bases between the germline ends. The CDR3 spells CASSLLSAGHEDGYTF. CDR3 nucleotides: TGTGCCAGCAGTTTACTATCGGCAGGGCATGAGGATGGCTACACCTTC.

The rearrangement uses TRBV7-2 and TRBJ1-1; unclear D gene. Trimming cost V 6 bases and J 9 bases, with 17 bases left between them. From germline, CDR1 is SGHTA and CDR2 FQGNSA. The CDR3 length is 13 residues. In DNA form, the CDR3 reads TGTGCCAGCAGTAGGAATCGCCGGGGTCAAGCTTTCTTT. Translated: CASSRNRRGQAFF.

This clonotype was recorded a few times. V usage is TRBV6-1 and J usage is TRBJ1-2, with D unclear. V gave up 5 bases and J gave up 1 base, with 8 bases separating them. CDR1 is MNHNS and CDR2 is SASEGT in the germline V gene. The CDR3 consists of 13 residues. CDR3 nucleotide sequence: TGTGCCAGCAGTCTAGACCATAACTATGGCTACACCTTC. Amino acids: CASSLDHNYGYTF.

This clonotype was counted only a few times. For the CDR3, the DNA is TGCAGTGCCGCATTGGACAGGGGGAATACGCAGTATTTT. This encodes CSAALDRGNTQYF. This chain uses TRBV20-1 with TRBJ2-3, with 10 bases identical to TRBD1. This CDR3 is 13 amino acids long. Germline CDR1 and CDR2: DFQATT and SNEGSKA (reference sequence). Trimming removed 6 bases from V and 7 bases from J; junction bases left unmatched: 7.

This clonotype was counted a few times. Here the CDR3 DNA reads TGTGCCAGCAGGGGAACAGGCTCACCCCTCCACTTT. It yields the protein CASRGTGSPLHF. This rearrangement joins TRBV2 to TRBJ1-6; the D gene is possibly TRBD1 (5 bases). Germline loops: CDR1 SNHLY, CDR2 FYNNEI. Trimming removed 6 bases from V and 10 bases from J, with 10 bases in between. The CDR3 length is 12 residues.

This sequence joins TRBV20-1 and TRBJ1-5; the D is unclear. The ends were cut back, 1 base at V and 11 bases at J, with 15 bases in the middle. CDR3 length: 13 residues. Germline CDR1 is DFQATT and CDR2 is SNEGSKA (reference sequence). This CDR3 reads CSARVGREQSQHF. The DNA of the CDR3 is TGCAGTGCTAGAGTCGGAAGGGAACAGTCCCAGCATTTT.

The J gene is TRBJ2-6, the V gene TRBV10-3; 7 bases map to TRBD1. CDR1 and CDR2 from the germline V gene are ENHRY and SYGVKD. With 6 bases clipped from V and 2 bases from J, the junction kept 4 bases outside the gene matches. The CDR3 has 15 amino acids. The CDR3: CAIRTTGAGANVLTF. CDR3 DNA sequence: TGTGCCATCAGGACCACAGGGGCTGGGGCCAACGTCCTGACTTTC.

This clonotype was picked up a small number of times. V is TRBV6-5 and J is TRBJ2-5; 10 bases are shared with TRBD2. This CDR3 region has 17 residues. From germline, CDR1 is MNHEY and CDR2 SVGAGI. J gave up 5 bases and V 0 bases, and 9 bases lay outside the gene matches. The CDR3 loop reads CASSYSASAGGQETQYF. CDR3 nucleotide sequence: TGTGCCAGCAGTTACTCGGCTTCAGCGGGAGGGCAGGAGACCCAGTACTTC.

This clonotype was counted a few times. As DNA, the CDR3 is TGCAGTGCTACCGGACAGGGTTGGAGGGCTGAAGCTTTCTTT. Translated, it gives CSATGQGWRAEAFF. J is TRBJ1-1 and V is TRBV20-1, with 8 bases aligning to TRBD1. The CDR3 consists of 14 residues. Germline CDR1 and CDR2: DFQATT and SNEGSKA (reference sequence). With V trimmed by 4 bases and J by 6 bases, 10 bases remained unmatched.

In its sample, this clonotype was seen a few times. The chain recombines TRBV12-3 or TRBV12-4 with TRBJ1-2; 7 bases agree with TRBD1. This CDR3 is built from 13 residues. Germline trimming cut 5 bases from V and 8 bases from J; bases unmatched to any gene: 8. DNA of the CDR3: TGTGCCAGCAGTCCACCGACAGGGAAGGGCTACACCTTC. It translates to CASSPPTGKGYTF.

This clonotype appeared a few times. J is TRBJ2-3 and V is TRBV6-1; D gene unclear. Trimming removed 6 bases at V and 0 bases at J, with 13 bases between. CDR3 length: 15 residues. CDR1 and CDR2 from the germline V gene are MNHNS and SASEGT. In DNA form, the CDR3 reads TGTGCCAGCAGCGGTGTTCTAGGGAGCACAGATACGCAGTATTTT. Translation gives CASSGVLGSTDTQYF.

In its sample, this clonotype was seen a few times. The chain joins TRBV20-1 to TRBJ2-2; D uncertain. The germline V and J ends were trimmed by 2 bases and 1 base, with 5 bases remaining between them. Germline loops: CDR1 DFQATT, CDR2 SNEGSKA (reference sequence). The CDR3 consists of 13 residues. CDR3 sequence: CSARRQNTGELFF. As DNA, the CDR3 is TGCAGTGCTAGAAGACAGAACACCGGGGAGCTGTTTTTT.